This T cell receptor (beta chain) emerged from a study of ipilimumab plus nivolumab after autologous stem cell transplantation. For the study at large: Median doses per patient: 4 or 5 ipilimumab, 7 to 9 nivolumab.

TCRdb's copy holds only in-frame clones and misses some; the assay was immunoSEQ multiplex PCR. The top ten hold roughly a quarter of the sample, which has about 22,000 clones, 74% seen once. Patients got ipilimumab 1 mg/kg beginning 14 to 28 days post-transplant. Dosing: nivolumab 3 mg/kg IV, weeks 1, 4, 7, 10, then every two weeks to week 26. This CDR3 has 15 amino acids. The germline gives CDR1 SGHVS, CDR2 FNYEAQ. Trimming removed 2 bases from V and 2 bases from J, with 10 bases in between. Study-wide findings and caveats: Per the authors, repertoire, Treg and microbiota data justify further study.

This clone was seen only a few times. Its antigen remains unknown. The receptor was isolated from a male donor with diffuse large B-cell lymphoma. Sequencing was performed on PBMCs, taken in a trial of ipilimumab plus nivolumab as post-transplant consolidation. This chain uses TRBV7-6 with TRBJ2-1, with a tentative D call TRBD1 (5 bases). In DNA, the CDR3 is TGTGCCAGCAGCTTAAAGGGGCCTGCCTACAATGAGCAGTTCTTC. Protein: CASSLKGPAYNEQFF.